This T cell receptor beta chain came from a study of early T cells in non-severe SARS-CoV-2 infection. TCRdb re-derived calls from the 5' RACE reads in MiXCR, one entry per CDR3 protein. The table includes tens of thousands of distinct CDR3 sequences, around 16% detected once. The CDR3 sequence is 18 residues long. The chain links TRBV21-1 to TRBJ1-5. TRBV21-1 is an annotated pseudogene. The sample consisted of whole blood, taken at baseline. The clonotype originates from an adult who was a healthcare worker with PCR-confirmed SARS-CoV-2 infection or an uninfected control (not recorded which). The CDR3 DNA reads TGTGCCAGCAGGAAAATGGATCCCTTGGGATATAGCAATCAGCCCCAGCATTTT. This codes for CASRKMDPLGYSNQPQHF.